Below are 6 T cell receptor beta chains sequenced from a single sample in a study of blood T cell repertoires in COVID-19. Profiled with immunoSEQ multiplex PCR; TCRdb holds only in-frame clones, not every one. The sample records over 140,000 clones, approximately 84% being singletons. Material for sequencing was peripheral blood. The receptors originated from a woman in her sixties or seventies with acute or convalescent COVID-19.

V gene TRBV15 combines with J gene TRBJ2-7, with TRBD2 matching 11 bases. J gave up 1 base and V 4 bases, and 6 bases lay outside the gene matches. CDR1 is LNHNV and CDR2 is YYDKDF in the germline V gene (reference sequence). This CDR3 is built from 16 residues. CDR3 loop: CATSKSRLAGSYEQYF. Here the CDR3 DNA reads TGTGCCACCAGCAAATCGAGACTAGCGGGATCCTACGAGCAGTACTTC.

The rearrangement joins TRBV21-1 to TRBJ1-5. TRBV21-1 is given as a pseudogene. The CDR3 spans 17 residues. The CDR3 region has the DNA TGTGCCAGCATTATCCGGAGGGAGGGGAGGAGCAATCAGCCCCAGCATTTT. Amino acid sequence: CASIIRREGRSNQPQHF.

The DNA of the CDR3 is TGTGCCAGTAGATGGGCAGGACACTCTGGGGCCAACGTCCTGACTTTC. The encoded protein is CASRWAGHSGANVLTF. The chain combines TRBV19 with TRBJ2-6; TRBD1 is a possible D gene (5 bases). V lost 6 bases, J lost 0 bases, and 12 bases lay in between. Germline V gene lookup returns CDR1 LNHDA and CDR2 SQIVND (reference sequence). The CDR3 consists of 16 residues.

The CDR3 protein is CASSQDQDTQYF. DNA of the CDR3: TGTGCCAGCAGCCAAGATCAAGATACGCAGTATTTT. The chain uses TRBV3-1 (or the pseudogene TRBV3-2) and TRBJ2-3; the D is unclear. Germline V gives CDR1 LGHDT, CDR2 YNNKEL (reference sequence). This CDR3 spans 12 amino acids. The V and J ends lost 0 bases and 5 bases respectively, with 3 bases between them.

The J gene is TRBJ2-3, the V gene TRBV7-3, with D tentatively TRBD1 (6 bases). CDR1 and CDR2 (germline): SGHTA, FQGTGA. There are 15 residues in the CDR3. V was cut by 5 bases and J by 5 bases, with 17 bases left in between. DNA for the CDR3: TGTGCCAGCAGCCCTTCAGGGGCCCGGGGAGATACGCAGTATTTT. Its protein product is CASSPSGARGDTQYF.

There are a few counts of this clone. The chain uses TRBV27 and TRBJ2-2; D call uncertain. The CDR3 has 13 amino acids. CDR1 is MNHEY and CDR2 is SMNVEV in the germline V gene (reference sequence). Trimming stripped 1 base from V and 4 bases from J, with 4 bases between. The CDR3 region has the DNA TGTGCCAGCAGTTTATTCGGCACCGGGGAGCTGTTTTTT. It codes for CASSLFGTGELFF.